The following is a TCR beta chain sequence with its context. Antigen unknown. The authors ran a second PCR of about 6 to 11 cycles using a sample-barcoded 5' primer and a J-beta primer mix. TCRdb re-called the 5' RACE reads through MiXCR, storing one row per CDR3 protein. The sample consists of approximately 800,000 distinct CDR3 sequences, roughly 60% of them appearing once. CDR3 size: 15 residues. Germline V gene lookup returns CDR1 MNHNY and CDR2 SVGAGI (reference sequence). V was trimmed by 6 bases and J by 7 bases, leaving 22 bases between them. These data are taken from a study of blood T cells in healthy people across ages. Whole-study results and caveats: In older individuals, TCR beta diversity per million T cells was lower, falling roughly linearly with age.

Sequencing was carried out using blood. This chain links TRBV6-6 with TRBJ2-7; tentatively, D is TRBD1 (6 bases). This clonotype was obtained from a young man in good health. The CDR3 loop is CASSPDRPTYNEQYF. CDR3 sequence (DNA): TGTGCCAGCAGCCCCGACAGGCCCACCTACAATGAGCAGTACTTC.